This T cell receptor (beta chain) was sequenced during a study of T cell responses to AZD1222 COVID-19 vaccine (dated by TCRdb to the early 2020s). Describing the broader study: A total of 230 to 250 trial participants underwent TCR sequencing, of whom 200 to 220 received two doses of AZD1222 and some 26 received two doses of the MenACWY control vaccine. Trial participants were enrolled by age into 18-55, 56-69 and 70-plus year subgroups, with about 150, 28 and 57 TCR-sequenced participants respectively.

Findings and caveats that apply to the study as a whole: Epitopes outside the regions mutated in the B.1.351 and B.1.1.7 variants were reportedly recognized by nearly half of the unique spike-specific TCRs. After two AZD1222 doses, spike-specific TCR breadth and depth were significantly higher than at day 0 and than in MenACWY recipients. The whole spike protein was spanned by vaccine-associated CD4 TCRs, and dominant responses were seen in regions 160-218 and 743-854. In the small 56-69-year group, the increase in depth fell short of significance, most likely because of low power. Because no day 14 peak-response samples were available, the repertoires could be characterized only after the peak T cell response. Participants were mostly white British, with more females than males. The authors suggested clonal diversity may have been underestimated. Conclusions about previously exposed vaccinees are limited, since just six AZD1222 recipients were seropositive for SARS-CoV-2 at baseline.

The CDR1 and CDR2 encoded by the germline V gene are MDHEN and SYDVKM. Including the terminal cysteine and phenylalanine, the CDR3 comprises 15 residues. Of all the DNA, just the CDR3 is kept, 45 bases in frame from base 1. Cut back by 4 bases and 5 bases, the V and J ends lie 14 bases apart. A note on this clone: Its antigen is currently not known. No base-level quality is on record; no much larger clone is a single base apart.

This sample's time point label indicates: baseline before first vaccination. The sample's treatment or condition label, in plain terms: meningococcal conjugate vaccine given as trial control. The vaccinee samples were drawn from two UK trials, COV001 and COV002, one of which was a single-blind randomized controlled phase 2/3 trial testing AZD1222 (ChAdOx1 nCoV-19) in healthy adults. For TCRbeta chain sequencing, PBMC samples from trial participants were taken at day 0 and at day 28 after the second dose. The CDR3 regions of human TCRbeta chains were subjected to immunosequencing. The published analysis was carried out like this. TCRs in the repertoires were matched against a reference library of SARS-CoV-2-specific TCRs that had been generated with the MIRA antigen-specificity platform. Breadth meant the fraction of unique TCRs that were SARS-CoV-2-associated, whereas depth meant the fraction of total T cells that were SARS-CoV-2-associated. Using the MIRA data, each spike-specific TCR was assigned both to the spike region to which the TCR was reactive and to a CD4 or CD8 class. Log10-transformed breadth and depth values were compared by one-way ANOVA with Sidak's multiple comparisons tests. TCRdb carries this immuneACCESS record with in-frame sequences only. Its versions omit some clonotypes, under half of them owing to an unresolved V gene in the studies checked, with the rest unexplained. V and J calls and clone size are given by that table; D and trimming were obtained from the DNA. The table for this sample lists about 150,000 clones; about 90% of them were counted only once. 5% to 6% of the sample goes to the ten largest clones.

The chain joins TRBV28 to TRBJ2-2; the D element might be TRBD1 or TRBD2, as each aligns at 5 bases. The sequence was obtained from an adult in good health. Source: peripheral blood, taken on day 0 of MenACWY control vaccination. The DNA is TGTGCCAGCAGTTCTCCGGGACGGAGGACCGGGGAGCTGTTTTTT. The encoded protein is CASSSPGRRTGELFF.